The 30 T cell receptor beta chains below come from one sample, sequenced in a study of PD-L1 blockade in urothelial cancer. Using immunoSEQ multiplex PCR, the repertoire was profiled, and TCRdb retains in-frame clones only, with some absent. The sample yields about 72,000 clones, roughly 88% seen once. Described time point: pretreatment peripheral blood. Sequenced here: PBMCs, sampled around atezolizumab (anti-PD-L1) treatment. The source is a man between 70 and 80 years old with urothelial cancer.

The rearrangement joins TRBV9 to TRBJ2-7; TRBD1 matches 10 bases. Trimming removed 8 bases from V and 10 bases from J; junction bases left unmatched: 24. CDR1 and CDR2 (germline): SGDLS, YYNGEE. The CDR3 consists of 17 residues. The CDR3: CASSIDSRGGTGAEQYF. The CDR3 nucleotides read TGTGCCAGTAGTATTGATTCAAGGGGGGGGACAGGGGCGGAACAGTACTTC. Using reference TRBV9 and TRBJ2-7 for the parts outside the CDR3, the full variable domain is DSGVTQTPKHLITATGQRVTLRCSPRSGDLSVYWYQQSLDQGLQFLIQYYNGEERAKGNILERFSAQQFPDLHSELNLSSLELGDSALYFCASSIDSRGGTGAEQYFGPGTRLTVT.

The chain couples TRBV23-1 to TRBJ1-4, with D perhaps matching TRBD1 (5 bases). TRBV23-1 is classed as an ORF, of uncertain function. V gave up 0 bases and J gave up 7 bases, with 18 bases separating them. CDR3 length equals 17 residues. In DNA, the CDR3 is TGCGCCAGCAGTCAATCACCACGGGGGAGATGTGGTGAAAAACTGTTTTTT. The encoded protein is CASSQSPRGRCGEKLFF.

The chain uses TRBV5-1 and TRBJ2-1; possible D gene TRBD1, 6 bases. The CDR3 covers 14 residues. Germline V gives CDR1 SGHRS, CDR2 YFSETQ. V was clipped by 0 bases and J by 6 bases, with 10 bases between them. CDR3 protein: CASSLVQGRNEQFF. The CDR3 nucleotides are TGCGCCAGCAGCTTGGTACAGGGACGCAATGAGCAGTTCTTC. The full variable domain, rest sourced from reference TRBV5-1 and TRBJ2-1, is KAGVTQTPRYLIKTRGQQVTLSCSPISGHRSVSWYQQTPGQGLQFLFEYFSETQRNKGNFPGRFSGRQFSNSRSEMNVSTLELGDSALYLCASSLVQGRNEQFFGPGTRLTVL.

V usage is TRBV21-1 and J usage is TRBJ2-4; the table calls TRBD1, which could not be checked here. TRBV21-1 is recorded as a pseudogene. The CDR3 length is 19 residues. CDR3 loop: CASSYLSPGRARPKNIQYF. CDR3 DNA: TGTGCCAGCAGCTATCTTTCCCCGGGCAGGGCCAGACCCAAAAACATTCAGTACTTC.

The gene calls are TRBV5-1 and TRBJ2-1; maybe TRBD1 (6 bases). The germline CDR1 and CDR2 sequences are SGHRS and YFSETQ. CDR3 length: 16 amino acids. Trimming removed 0 bases at V and 0 bases at J, with 10 bases between. CDR3 nucleotide sequence: TGCGCCAGCAGCTTGGCAGGGGCGAGCTCCTACAATGAGCAGTTCTTC. Translated, it gives CASSLAGASSYNEQFF.

The chain employs TRBV19 and TRBJ2-5; a possible D gene is TRBD2 (5 bases). Germline CDR1 and CDR2: LNHDA and SQIVND (reference sequence). CDR3 length equals 16 residues. V was cut by 3 bases and J by 0 bases, with 14 bases left in between. The CDR3 nucleotides are TGTGCCAGTAGTATGAACCGACTAACCAACCAAGAGACCCAGTACTTC. Translation gives CASSMNRLTNQETQYF.

The chain recombines TRBV11-3 with TRBJ2-1; 8 bases are shared with TRBD1. V dropped 2 bases and J dropped 3; count of bases not matched to a gene: 0. This CDR3 contains 14 residues. Germline lookup yields CDR1 SGHNT and CDR2 YENEEA. The CDR3 DNA follows: TGTGCCAGCAGCTTAACAGGGGGCTACAATGAGCAGTTCTTC. Encoded protein: CASSLTGGYNEQFF.

The gene calls are TRBV2 and TRBJ2-2; 16 nucleotides agree with TRBD2. Germline V lookup: CDR1 SNHLY, CDR2 FYNNEI. The CDR3 loop spans 17 amino acids. V was clipped by 6 bases and J by 3 bases; unmatched bases: 4. The CDR3 DNA is TGTGCCAGCAGCGGGACTAGCGGGAGGGTTGACACCGGGGAGCTGTTTTTT. Encoded protein: CASSGTSGRVDTGELFF. The full variable domain, with the rest looked up from reference TRBV2 and TRBJ2-2, is EPEVTQTPSHQVTQMGQEVILRCVPISNHLYFYWYRQILGQKVEFLVSFYNNEISEKSEIFDDQFSVERPDGSNFTLKIRSTKLEDSAMYFCASSGTSGRVDTGELFFGEGSRLTVL.

The V call is TRBV25-1, the J call TRBJ1-2; D might be TRBD1 (6 bases). This CDR3 region has 17 residues. Trimming cost V 4 bases and J 8 bases, with 26 bases left between them. Germline CDR1 is MGHDK and CDR2 is SYGVNS. The CDR3 reads CASSANNWGGLLRGYTF. CDR3 DNA sequence: TGTGCCAGCAGTGCGAACAATTGGGGGGGGCTGCTTCGCGGCTACACCTTC.

This clone occurred once. The rearrangement joins TRBV9 to TRBJ2-1; D remains ambiguous. The length of the CDR3 is 15 residues. The V and J ends lost 1 base and 0 bases respectively, with 8 bases between them. Germline assignment: CDR1 SGDLS and CDR2 YYNGEE. The CDR3 DNA sequence: TGTGCCAGCAGCGTAAATACTAACTCCTACAATGAGCAGTTCTTC. Amino acids: CASSVNTNSYNEQFF.

The CDR3: CASSGGSGQYNEQFF. The CDR3 coding sequence is TGTGCCAGCAGTGGTGGCAGCGGGCAATACAATGAGCAGTTCTTC. The V and J genes are TRBV2 and TRBJ2-1; possible D gene TRBD2, 6 bases. CDR3 length equals 15 residues. Germline V lookup: CDR1 SNHLY, CDR2 FYNNEI. Trimming cost V 4 bases and J 4 bases, with 14 bases left between them.

This clone was observed a single time. The V gene is TRBV28, the J gene TRBJ1-5; tentative D call: TRBD1 (5 bases). This CDR3 contains 14 residues. The V and J ends lost 2 bases and 7 bases respectively, with 12 bases between them. Germline values: CDR1 MDHEN, CDR2 SYDVKM. DNA of the CDR3: TGTGCCAGCAGTTTAACAGGTTCCCACCAGCCCCAGCATTTT. As protein: CASSLTGSHQPQHF.

The J gene is TRBJ2-3, the V gene TRBV5-1, with TRBD2 matching over 11 bases. Germline loops: CDR1 SGHRS, CDR2 YFSETQ. CDR3 length: 15 residues. V lost 5 bases, J lost 5 bases, and 7 bases stayed unmatched. CDR3 coding DNA: TGCGCCAGCAGAGTAGCGGGAGGGCCCGGAGATACGCAGTATTTT. It translates to CASRVAGGPGDTQYF.

This sequence joins TRBV7-8 and TRBJ2-1, with 10 bases lining up with TRBD2. V lost 2 bases to trimming and J lost 5 bases; unmatched junction nucleotides: 6. This CDR3 has 16 residues. Germline CDR1 and CDR2: SGHVS and FQNEAQ. In DNA form, the CDR3 reads TGTGCCAGCAGCTTAAGGGGAGCGGGAGGGGACAATGAGCAGTTCTTC. Translated, it gives CASSLRGAGGDNEQFF.

This clone was counted between two and nine times. This chain uses TRBV4-2 with TRBJ2-6; D may be TRBD2 (7 bases). Germline assignment: CDR1 LGHNA and CDR2 YNFKEQ. V lost 3 bases, J lost 0 bases, and 24 bases lay in between. The CDR3 is 21 amino acids. The CDR3 sequence: CASSQNFGRGGGLSGANVLTF. Here the CDR3 DNA reads TGTGCCAGCAGCCAGAATTTTGGGCGGGGAGGGGGTCTCTCTGGGGCCAACGTCCTGACTTTC.

The chain carries TRBV7-3 and TRBJ2-1, with 10 bases matching TRBD2. Germline-derived CDR1 and CDR2 are SGHTA and FQGTGA. V lost 5 bases, J lost 8 bases, and 12 bases stayed unmatched. The CDR3 is 16 amino acids. As DNA, the CDR3 is TGTGCCAGCAGCAAAGGACTAGCGGCCCAGGACTATGAGCAGTTCTTC. Its translation: CASSKGLAAQDYEQFF.

This chain connects TRBV18 to TRBJ1-1; the D gene is possibly TRBD1 (6 bases). Trimming stripped 0 bases from V and 10 bases from J, with 21 bases between. Germline CDR1 is KGHSH and CDR2 is LQKENI. This CDR3 is 16 amino acids long. The DNA for the CDR3 is TGTGCCAGCTCACCACCTGGAAACAGGGCCTTAGGTTTAGCTTTCTTT. Encoded protein: CASSPPGNRALGLAFF.

The V gene is TRBV5-1, the J gene TRBJ2-7; TRBD1 matches 7 bases. Germline V lookup: CDR1 SGHRS, CDR2 YFSETQ. The CDR3 loop spans 14 amino acids. V lost 3 bases to trimming and J lost 9 bases; unmatched junction nucleotides: 12. The CDR3 DNA reads as TGCGCCAGCAGCTCGAGTGACAGGGTAGGAGGGCAGTACTTC. The encoded protein is CASSSSDRVGGQYF.

The gene calls are TRBV5-1 and TRBJ2-3; D possibly corresponds to TRBD1 (5 bases). V lost 5 bases to trimming and J lost 1 base, with 8 bases between them. CDR3 length: 13 amino acids. The germline V gene encodes CDR1 SGHRS and CDR2 YFSETQ. The CDR3 region is CASRTERTDTQYF. The CDR3, as DNA: TGCGCCAGCAGGACAGAACGCACAGATACGCAGTATTTT.

This chain connects TRBV27 to TRBJ1-5; D gene unclear. The CDR3 is 13 residues long. The V end lost 0 bases, the J end lost 5 bases, and 5 bases lay between the germline ends. Germline-derived CDR1 and CDR2 are MNHEY and SMNVEV (reference sequence). CDR3 region: CASSLSGDQPQHF. The CDR3 DNA is TGTGCCAGCAGTTTATCGGGCGATCAGCCCCAGCATTTT.

This chain uses TRBV2 with TRBJ2-1; TRBD2 agrees at 14 bases. Germline V lookup: CDR1 SNHLY, CDR2 FYNNEI. The CDR3 has 20 residues. V gave up 6 bases and J gave up 1 base; unmatched junction bases: 14. The CDR3 is CASRAGTSGRKGESYNEQFF. In DNA, the CDR3 is TGTGCCAGCAGGGCGGGGACTAGCGGGAGAAAGGGGGAATCCTACAATGAGCAGTTCTTC.

This clone was found once. The CDR3 protein is CASSYSTGYGYTF. In DNA, the CDR3 is TGTGCCAGCAGTTACTCGACGGGTTATGGCTACACCTTC. The chain uses TRBV6-6 and TRBJ1-2; no clear D. Germline V CDR1 and CDR2: MNHNY, SVGAGI (reference sequence). CDR3 size: 13 residues. Trimming stripped 0 bases from V and 5 bases from J, with 7 bases between.

The V gene is TRBV19, the J gene TRBJ1-2, with a weak D call TRBD1 (5 bases). CDR3 length equals 12 residues. Germline CDR1 is LNHDA and CDR2 is SQIVND (reference sequence). V shed 7 bases and J shed 8 bases, with 14 bases lying between them. The CDR3 DNA reads TGTGCCAGTAAGACAGCACTTGGGGGCTACACCTTC. Residues: CASKTALGGYTF. Drawing the rest from reference TRBV19 and TRBJ1-2, the complete variable domain is DGGITQSPKYLFRKEGQNVTLSCEQNLNHDAMYWYRQDPGQGLRLIYYSQIVNDFQKGDIAEGYSVSREKKESFPLTVTSAQKNPTAFYLCASKTALGGYTFGSGTRLTVV.

This chain joins TRBV9 and TRBJ2-2, with D possibly TRBD2 on 5 matching bases. Germline CDR1 SGDLS, CDR2 YYNGEE. The CDR3 is made up of 14 amino acids. Trimming left V 3 bases short and J 4 bases short, with 10 bases between. The CDR3 loop reads CASSEDLTTGELFF. CDR3 nucleotides: TGTGCCAGCAGCGAGGACTTAACCACCGGGGAGCTGTTTTTT.

The chain uses TRBV28 and TRBJ2-3; D is uncertain. Germline-derived CDR1 and CDR2 are MDHEN and SYDVKM. Between the trimmed V and J ends, which lost 2 bases and 0 bases, there was a span of 3 bases. The CDR3 is 13 residues long. The CDR3 sequence: CASSLPSTDTQYF. CDR3 sequence (DNA): TGTGCCAGCAGTTTACCTAGCACAGATACGCAGTATTTT.

This clone is a singleton in its sample. The chain joins TRBV5-4 to TRBJ2-7; 8 bases map to TRBD2. The CDR3 loop spans 14 amino acids. Germline V lookup: CDR1 SGHNT, CDR2 YYREEE (reference sequence). Trimming took 4 bases from V and 4 from J; bases not matched to a gene: 7. The CDR3 nucleotides are TGTGCCAGCAGCCCGACTAGCGAGAATTACGAGCAGTACTTC. Protein product: CASSPTSENYEQYF.

This rearrangement joins TRBV29-1 to TRBJ2-2, with D possibly being TRBD2 (5 bases). CDR1 and CDR2 (germline): SQVTM, ANQGSEA. V was clipped by 7 bases and J by 3 bases, with 15 bases between them. This CDR3 spans 14 amino acids. CDR3 amino acids: CSGRLGEHTGELFF. CDR3 in DNA: TGCAGCGGGCGCCTTGGGGAGCACACCGGGGAGCTGTTTTTT.

CDR3 amino acids: CASSQDRRGGEQYF. In DNA, the CDR3 is TGTGCCAGCAGCCAAGATCGGAGGGGGGGCGAGCAGTACTTC. The rearrangement joins TRBV4-2 to TRBJ2-7; tentative D call: TRBD2 (7 bases). Germline V CDR1 and CDR2: LGHNA, YNFKEQ. This CDR3 comprises 14 residues. V was pared by 0 bases and J by 6 bases, with 12 bases between.

This clone was observed a handful of times. The DNA for the CDR3 is TGTGCCAGCAGCTTAGAACAGGGGAGCACTGAAGCTTTCTTT. It yields the protein CASSLEQGSTEAFF. This sequence joins TRBV7-2 and TRBJ1-1; 7 nucleotides align to TRBD1. Trimming took 1 base from V and 4 from J; bases not matched to a gene: 3. CDR1 is SGHTA and CDR2 is FQGNSA in the germline V gene. The CDR3 is made up of 14 amino acids.

The V call is TRBV19, the J call TRBJ1-1; the D gene is possibly TRBD1 (5 bases). V gave up 4 bases and J gave up 3 bases, with 12 bases separating them. Germline CDR1 LNHDA, CDR2 SQIVND (reference sequence). The CDR3 contains 14 residues. CDR3 sequence (DNA): TGTGCCAGTAGTACCCGGGACTGGGACACTGAAGCTTTCTTT. It encodes CASSTRDWDTEAFF.